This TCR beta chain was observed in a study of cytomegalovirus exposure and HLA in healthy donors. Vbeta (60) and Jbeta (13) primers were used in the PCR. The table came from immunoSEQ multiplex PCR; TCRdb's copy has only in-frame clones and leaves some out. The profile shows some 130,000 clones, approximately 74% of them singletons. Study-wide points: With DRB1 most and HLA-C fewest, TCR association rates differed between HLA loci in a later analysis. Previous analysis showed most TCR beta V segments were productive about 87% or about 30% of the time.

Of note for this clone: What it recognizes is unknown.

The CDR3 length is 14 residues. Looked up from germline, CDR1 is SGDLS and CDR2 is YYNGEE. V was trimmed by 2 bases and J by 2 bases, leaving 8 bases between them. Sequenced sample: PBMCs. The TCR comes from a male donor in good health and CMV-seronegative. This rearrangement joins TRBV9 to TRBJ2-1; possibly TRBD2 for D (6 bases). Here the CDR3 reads CASSVAGTYNEQFF. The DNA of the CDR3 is TGTGCCAGCAGCGTGGCGGGAACCTACAATGAGCAGTTCTTC.